Detailed here is one T cell receptor (beta chain). The CDR3 runs to 15 residues. V dropped 0 bases and J dropped 15; count of bases not matched to a gene: 13. Germline V gene lookup returns CDR1 SGDLS and CDR2 YYNGEE. Patients in Seattle were enrolled during active infection, then followed longitudinally. The data derive from a study of blood T cell repertoires in COVID-19. Study summary: Donors in the United States, Italy and Spain gave samples during acute or convalescent COVID-19. T cells, B-cell-depleted T cells, or PBMCs supplied cDNA or gDNA.

In the authors' workflow: By means of reference gene primer amplification, nucleated cell counts were estimated. Produced via immunoSEQ multiplex PCR; TCRdb's table is partial and in-frame only. For V, J and clone size, that table is used; D and trimming come from the DNA. Of a few hundred thousand clones in the sample, approximately 85% were seen once. The sequence derives from a human donor with COVID-19, enrolled during active disease. The donor label of this sample is uncertain. The specimen was peripheral blood. This rearrangement joins TRBV9 to TRBJ2-1; 9 nucleotides match TRBD1. The CDR3 sequence: CASSVGVLGTGPPFF. CDR3 in DNA: TGTGCCAGCAGCGTAGGAGTTTTGGGGACAGGGCCCCCGTTCTTC.